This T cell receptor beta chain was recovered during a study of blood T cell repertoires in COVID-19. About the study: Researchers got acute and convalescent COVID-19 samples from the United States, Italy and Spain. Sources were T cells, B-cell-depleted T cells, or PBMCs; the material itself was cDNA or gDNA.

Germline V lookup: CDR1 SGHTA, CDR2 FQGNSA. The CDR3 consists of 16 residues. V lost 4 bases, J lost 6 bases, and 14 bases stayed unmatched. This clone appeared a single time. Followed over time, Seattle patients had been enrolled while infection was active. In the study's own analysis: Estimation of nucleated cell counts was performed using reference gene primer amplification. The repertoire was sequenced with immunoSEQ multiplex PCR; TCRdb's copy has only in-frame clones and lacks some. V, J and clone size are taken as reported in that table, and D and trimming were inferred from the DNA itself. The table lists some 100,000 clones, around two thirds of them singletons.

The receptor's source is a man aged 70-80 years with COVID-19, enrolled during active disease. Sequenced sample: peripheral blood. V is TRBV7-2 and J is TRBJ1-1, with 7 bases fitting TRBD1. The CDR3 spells CASSSLSVTGQAEAFF. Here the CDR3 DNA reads TGTGCCAGCAGCTCCCTTTCCGTGACAGGGCAGGCTGAAGCTTTCTTT.